This is a list of T cell receptor beta chains from one sample in a study of blood T cells in healthy people across ages. TCRdb recomputed calls from the 5' RACE reads with MiXCR, one row per CDR3 protein. The table has some 1,000,000 distinct CDR3 sequences, about 23% seen once. These data were also reused for a study on T cells of mothers and their children.

Sequenced material: blood. These receptors were collected from a girl aged 2-15 years in good health. Both conserved end residues are trimmed from each CDR3. Each record gives: V gene, CDR3 protein.

V gene: TRBV15; CDR3 protein: ATSRGWAITEAF
V gene: TRBV20-1; CDR3 protein: SARDLLGLAPLQETQY
V gene: TRBV4-3; CDR3 protein: ASSQAQGGQKSYEQY
V gene: TRBV7-2; CDR3 protein: ASSYKGDSHYEQY
V gene: TRBV10-3; CDR3 protein: AISGDNYGYT
V gene: TRBV14; CDR3 protein: ASSQVALAGSEQY
V gene: TRBV27; CDR3 protein: ASSLAGTVTYEQY
V gene: TRBV6-1; CDR3 protein: ASSELRQGASEQY
V gene: TRBV11-2; CDR3 protein: ASSFGVDNEQY
V gene: TRBV27; CDR3 protein: ASSLLVTSGNEQF
V gene: TRBV5-1; CDR3 protein: ASSLWDFHQPQH
V gene: TRBV20-1; CDR3 protein: SATDRTSGRPIEMDTQY
V gene: TRBV28; CDR3 protein: ASSLGPLRQETQY
V gene: TRBV5-6; CDR3 protein: ASSLYGILTYEQY
V gene: TRBV2; CDR3 protein: ATKLDRAGNQPQH
V gene: TRBV4-1; CDR3 protein: ASSHQGGVYSNTEAF
V gene: TRBV12-3/TRBV12-4; CDR3 protein: ASSPPGGKLF
V gene: TRBV29-1; CDR3 protein: SVETEPYGYT
V gene: TRBV13; CDR3 protein: ASSLVAGAQDTQY
V gene: TRBV24-1; CDR3 protein: ATSDTTDLTGGVWETQY
V gene: TRBV6-2/TRBV6-3; CDR3 protein: ASSYRDLPGEQY
V gene: TRBV2; CDR3 protein: ASGTESTDTQY
V gene: TRBV7-3; CDR3 protein: ASSFDTPNTEAF
V gene: TRBV4-1; CDR3 protein: VSSDEETQY
V gene: TRBV6-2/TRBV6-3; CDR3 protein: ASSQSGETYNEQF
V gene: TRBV5-1; CDR3 protein: ASNFLQGASEQF
V gene: TRBV29-1; CDR3 protein: SVRSSGGADIQY
V gene: TRBV24-1; CDR3 protein: ATSDLLGQGANTGELF
V gene: TRBV27; CDR3 protein: ASSTASENSYEQY
V gene: TRBV6-5; CDR3 protein: ASGREATDSPLH
V gene: TRBV7-3; CDR3 protein: ASSRGGPTEAL
V gene: TRBV29-1; CDR3 protein: SVEGGLKGISDTQY
V gene: TRBV13; CDR3 protein: ASSLGVGSNQPQH
V gene: TRBV21-1; CDR3 protein: ASVSSPAGCMNTEAF
V gene: TRBV29-1; CDR3 protein: SVAPDSSYNEQF
V gene: TRBV6-6; CDR3 protein: ASSGLGGGDFAKNIQY
V gene: TRBV25-1; CDR3 protein: ASGPSGGAF
V gene: TRBV6-6; CDR3 protein: ASILGRSGNTIY
V gene: TRBV20-1; CDR3 protein: SARDQVDEQF
V gene: TRBV12-3/TRBV12-4; CDR3 protein: ASSPRTDSQY
V gene: TRBV9; CDR3 protein: ASSGPTDTQY
V gene: TRBV2; CDR3 protein: ASDAAYEQY
V gene: TRBV13; CDR3 protein: ASSLGITGTEQY
V gene: TRBV29-1; CDR3 protein: SVEELRSGRNTEAF
V gene: TRBV29-1; CDR3 protein: SVERSGLPFAF
V gene: TRBV6-1; CDR3 protein: ASSPRTGKMGTDTQY
V gene: TRBV6-2/TRBV6-3; CDR3 protein: ASNPGTHQETQY
V gene: TRBV2; CDR3 protein: ASSWTVLKAF
V gene: TRBV20-1; CDR3 protein: SAPPPLAGTYNEQF
V gene: TRBV29-1; CDR3 protein: SVEDGGNTIY
V gene: TRBV4-1; CDR3 protein: ASSQELREAYEQY
V gene: TRBV5-1; CDR3 protein: ASSSEEERYGYT
V gene: TRBV4-1; CDR3 protein: ASSPTFLARGTQY
V gene: TRBV18; CDR3 protein: ASSPFFGEISYEQY